This TCR beta chain derives from a study of spatial heterogeneity in lung cancer. Across the study: Detection of beta-chain sequences consistently exceeded that of alpha-chain sequences. Study-wide points: The study found that expanded intratumoral alpha and beta TCR counts tracked tumor mutation counts.

TCRdb used MiXCR to reprocess the 5' RACE reads, holding one entry per CDR3 protein. The sample has around 18,000 distinct CDR3 sequences, around 5% seen once. Time point defined: sample taken at primary tumor resection. The CDR3 is made up of 13 amino acids. V was clipped by 1 base and J by 8 bases; unmatched bases: 3. The germline CDR1 and CDR2 sequences are SGHTA and FQGNSA. This clonotype was observed at least ten times. As yet, its antigen is unknown. This beta chain was picked up by a library intended for alpha chains and is off target, so its count carries little meaning. This material consisted of lung tumor tissue, taken at surgery. This clonotype originated in a female donor with early-stage non-small cell lung cancer. The J gene is TRBJ2-3, the V gene TRBV7-2; 7 bases are a match to TRBD2. The CDR3 DNA reads TGTGCCAGCAGCTTAGTCGGCGGGAGTACGCAGTATTTT. It yields the protein CASSLVGGSTQYF.